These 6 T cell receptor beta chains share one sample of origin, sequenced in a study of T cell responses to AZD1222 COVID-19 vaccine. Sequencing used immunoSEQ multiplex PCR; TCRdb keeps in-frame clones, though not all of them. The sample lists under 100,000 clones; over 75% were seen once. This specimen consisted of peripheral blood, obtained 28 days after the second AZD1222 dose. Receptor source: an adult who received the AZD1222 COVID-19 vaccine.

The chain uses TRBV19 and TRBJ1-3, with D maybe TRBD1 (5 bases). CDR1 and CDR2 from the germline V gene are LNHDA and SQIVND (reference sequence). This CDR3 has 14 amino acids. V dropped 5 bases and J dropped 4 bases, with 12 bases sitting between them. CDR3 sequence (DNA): TGTGCCAGTAGTGGCAGGGAATCCGGAAACACCATATATTTT. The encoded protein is CASSGRESGNTIYF.

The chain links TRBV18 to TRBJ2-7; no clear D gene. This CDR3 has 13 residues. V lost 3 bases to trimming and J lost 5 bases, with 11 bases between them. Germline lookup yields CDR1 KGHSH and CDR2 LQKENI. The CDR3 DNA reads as TGTGCCAGCTCACCCGAAGTCTTCGACGAGCAGTACTTC. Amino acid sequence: CASSPEVFDEQYF.

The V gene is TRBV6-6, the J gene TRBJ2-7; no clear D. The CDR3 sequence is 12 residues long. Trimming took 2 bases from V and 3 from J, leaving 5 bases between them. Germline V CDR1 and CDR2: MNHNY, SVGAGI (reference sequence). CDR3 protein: CASSYIDYEQYF. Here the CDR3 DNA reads TGTGCCAGCAGTTACATAGACTACGAGCAGTACTTC.

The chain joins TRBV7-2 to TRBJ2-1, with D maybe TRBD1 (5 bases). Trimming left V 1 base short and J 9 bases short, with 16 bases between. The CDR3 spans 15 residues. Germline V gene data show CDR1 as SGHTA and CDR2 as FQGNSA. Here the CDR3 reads CASSLGGFSRGEQFF. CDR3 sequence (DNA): TGTGCCAGCAGCTTAGGGGGATTCAGTAGGGGTGAGCAGTTCTTC. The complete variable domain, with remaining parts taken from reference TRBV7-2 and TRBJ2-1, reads GAGVSQSPSNKVTEKGKDVELRCDPISGHTALYWYRQSLGQGLEFLIYFQGNSAPDKSGLPSDRFSAERTGGSVSTLTIQRTQQEDSAVYLCASSLGGFSRGEQFFGPGTRLTVL.

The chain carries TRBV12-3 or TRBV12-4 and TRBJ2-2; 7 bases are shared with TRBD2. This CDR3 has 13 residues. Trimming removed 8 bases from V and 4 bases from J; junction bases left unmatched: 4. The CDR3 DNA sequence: TGTGCCAGCGTAATAGCGGGCACCGGGGAGCTGTTTTTT. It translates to CASVIAGTGELFF.

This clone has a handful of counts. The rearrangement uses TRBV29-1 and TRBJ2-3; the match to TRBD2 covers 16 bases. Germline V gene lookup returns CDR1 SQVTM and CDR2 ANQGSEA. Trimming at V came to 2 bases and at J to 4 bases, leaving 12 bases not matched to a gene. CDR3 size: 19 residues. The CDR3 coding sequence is TGCAGCGTTGAAAGGAGGGGGACTAGCGGGAGGGCCAGGGCAGATACGCAGTATTTT. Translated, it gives CSVERRGTSGRARADTQYF.